Listed here are 18 T cell receptor beta chains from one sample, sequenced in a study of T cells in Graves' hyperthyroidism and ophthalmopathy (dated by TCRdb to about 2019). Library preparation was by multiplex PCR. TCRdb lists the instrument as Illumina HiSeq 2000. TCR beta CDR3 regions were amplified from RNA transcripts. The TCR CDR3 was subjected to a first round of RT-PCR using the HTBI primer set and the Qiagen OneStep RT-PCR kit. TCRdb handled the public reads itself, with Q25 trimming in fastp and clone calling in MiXCR, and kept productive beta chains. One record per CDR3 amino acid sequence lists the most common genes and DNA. The sample data list roughly 570,000 distinct CDR3 sequences, and roughly 50% of these were observed just once. Around 20% of the sample is held by the ten biggest clonotypes. Sequencing was done on a sample of peripheral blood or thyroid tissue (not recorded which). Receptors originate from an adult woman with Graves' disease, either hyperthyroidism or ophthalmopathy (not recorded which).

This clonotype was counted many times. The rearrangement uses TRBV5-6 and TRBJ1-1; TRBD1 matches 9 bases. Germline V gene lookup returns CDR1 SGHDT and CDR2 YYEEEE. This CDR3 spans 15 amino acids. V was pared by 6 bases and J by 6 bases, with 12 bases of the junction left unmatched. CDR3 amino acids: CASNPGQGYEAEAFF. The CDR3 DNA reads TGTGCCAGCAATCCGGGACAGGGATATGAGGCTGAAGCTTTCTTT. The complete variable domain, with remaining parts taken from reference TRBV5-6 and TRBJ1-1, reads DAGVTQSPTHLIKTRGQQVTLRCSPKSGHDTVSWYQQALGQGPQFIFQYYEEEERQRGNFPDRFSGHQFPNYSSELNVNALLLGDSALYLCASNPGQGYEAEAFFGQGTRLTVV.

This clonotype showed up many times. The CDR3 nucleotides read TGCAGTGCTAGGGGCGGCTCCTACGAGCAGTACTTC. Residues: CSARGGSYEQYF. The V call is TRBV20-1, the J call TRBJ2-7; no clear D. CDR3 length equals 12 residues. V lost 3 bases and J 0 bases, leaving 6 bases between the germline ends. CDR1 DFQATT and CDR2 SNEGSKA come from the germline V gene (reference sequence).

The rearrangement links TRBV5-1 to TRBJ2-7; D not certain. The V end lost 2 bases, the J end lost 3 bases, and 12 bases lay between the germline ends. Germline values: CDR1 SGHRS, CDR2 YFSETQ. This CDR3 spans 14 amino acids. CDR3 residues: CASSLLRPYYEQYF. The CDR3 DNA reads TGCGCCAGCAGCTTATTACGGCCCTACTACGAGCAGTACTTC.

The V gene is TRBV29-1, the J gene TRBJ1-3; D is ambiguous. CDR1 is SQVTM and CDR2 is ANQGSEA in the germline V gene. Deletions cut 5 bases from V and 3 bases from J, with 8 bases between. This CDR3 contains 12 residues. The CDR3 region is CSVWVDGNTIYF. Written as DNA, the CDR3 is TGCAGCGTTTGGGTGGATGGAAACACCATATATTTT.

V gene TRBV7-2 combines with J gene TRBJ1-4; D ambiguous. This CDR3 is 14 amino acids long. Trimming took 5 bases from V and 5 from J, leaving 12 bases between them. Per the germline V gene, CDR1 is SGHTA and CDR2 is FQGNSA. For the CDR3, the DNA is TGTGCCAGCAGCCATCTGGCGGGGAATGAAAAACTGTTTTTT. It is translated as CASSHLAGNEKLFF.

To note about this clonotype: The junction shows a germline mismatch at one end, possibly a read error. The V gene is TRBV20-1, the J gene TRBJ1-3; TRBD1 aligns across 8 bases. The CDR3 sequence is 15 residues long. The germline gives CDR1 DFQATT, CDR2 SNEGSKA (reference sequence). CDR3 in amino acids: CSARDSPGLAGQANF. The CDR3 DNA reads as TGCAGTGCTAGAGACTCACCGGGACTAGCGGGACAGGCTAATTTT.

There are many counts of this clonotype. The J gene is TRBJ2-7, the V gene TRBV15; no firm D call. The CDR3 runs to 13 residues. The V gene's germline CDR1 is LNHNV and CDR2 YYDKDF (reference sequence). The ends were cut back, 1 base at V and 2 bases at J, with 6 bases in the middle. CDR3 sequence: CATSRVGTYEQYF. The DNA for the CDR3 is TGTGCCACCAGCAGAGTTGGAACCTACGAGCAGTACTTC.

This clonotype has just a few counts. The V gene is TRBV25-1, the J gene TRBJ2-1; D is possibly TRBD2 (5 bases). CDR3 length: 17 amino acids. V was clipped by 1 base and J by 2 bases, with 15 bases between them. Germline V gene sequence: CDR1 MGHDK, CDR2 SYGVNS. The CDR3 DNA is TGTGCCAGCAGTGAATGGGGAGTGGACGGACCCTACAATGAGCAGTTCTTC. As protein: CASSEWGVDGPYNEQFF.

V gene TRBV2 combines with J gene TRBJ1-1; D possibly corresponds to TRBD1 (5 bases). From germline, CDR1 is SNHLY and CDR2 FYNNEI. There are 14 residues in the CDR3. With 6 bases removed from V and 5 bases from J, the gap between germline ends came to 16 bases. The DNA of the CDR3 is TGTGCCAGCAGCGACCTGGGGGGTTCTACTGAAGCTTTCTTT. Its translation is CASSDLGGSTEAFF.

The V gene is TRBV6-1, the J gene TRBJ2-7, with D perhaps given as TRBD1 or TRBD2 (5 bases each). This CDR3 spans 13 amino acids. The V end lost 5 bases, the J end lost 3 bases, and 11 bases lay between the germline ends. The germline V gene has CDR1 MNHNS and CDR2 SASEGT. The CDR3 DNA follows: TGTGCCAGCAGTCTAGCAGGGTACTACGAGCAGTACTTC. Protein sequence: CASSLAGYYEQYF.

This clonotype has only a few counts. The chain carries TRBV28 and TRBJ1-2, with 11 bases fitting TRBD1. Trimming took 5 bases from V and 6 from J; bases not matched to a gene: 5. The CDR3 loop spans 14 amino acids. Per germline, CDR1 MDHEN and CDR2 SYDVKM. CDR3 sequence: CASSAPGQGDGYTF. The CDR3 nucleotides are TGTGCCAGCAGTGCACCGGGACAGGGGGATGGCTACACCTTC.

Ten or more counts support this clonotype. The J gene is TRBJ1-5, the V gene TRBV4-1; TRBD1 agrees at 7 bases. With 2 bases clipped from V and 6 bases from J, the junction kept 7 bases outside the gene matches. Germline CDR1 is MGHRA and CDR2 is YSYEKL. The CDR3 runs 15 residues. The CDR3 is CASSQQRQGGQPQHF. The CDR3 DNA reads TGCGCCAGCAGCCAACAGAGACAGGGCGGTCAGCCCCAGCATTTT.

Notes on this clonotype: A much larger clone lies one base from this, so it may be a read error. The chain uses TRBV28 and TRBJ2-7, with D hard to call. V was clipped by 4 bases and J by 5 bases, with 9 bases between them. CDR1 and CDR2 from the germline V gene are MDHEN and SYDVKM. There are 12 residues in the CDR3. CDR3 nucleotides: TGTGCCAGCAGTTCCCGTGGGGACGAGCAGTACTTC. It codes for CASSSRGDEQYF. Based on the CDR3 plus reference TRBV28 and TRBJ2-7, the full variable domain is DVKVTQSSRYLVKRTGEKVFLECVQDMDHENMFWYRQDPGLGLRLIYFSYDVKMKEKGDIPEGYSVSREKKERFSLILESASTNQTSMYLCASSSRGDEQYFGPGTRLTVT.

The genes are TRBV19 and TRBJ1-4; tentative D call: TRBD1 (5 bases). Trimming stripped 3 bases from V and 11 bases from J, with 13 bases between. Germline CDR1 is LNHDA and CDR2 is SQIVND (reference sequence). The CDR3 totals 13 residues. The CDR3 reads CASSISERGKLFF. The CDR3 DNA sequence: TGTGCCAGTAGTATTAGCGAGCGGGGGAAACTGTTTTTT.

This clonotype was counted once. The V and J genes are TRBV3-1 and TRBJ1-1; D is unresolved. The CDR3 contains 14 residues. The germline V gene encodes CDR1 LGHDT and CDR2 YNNKEL (reference sequence). Trimming removed 1 base at V and 1 base at J, with 7 bases between. The CDR3 sequence is CASSQGDKNTEAFF. Written as DNA, the CDR3 is TGTGCCAGCAGCCAAGGTGACAAGAACACTGAAGCTTTCTTT.

In this sample, this clonotype turned up many times. The chain carries TRBV7-9 and TRBJ1-2; 12 nucleotides match TRBD1. Germline V gives CDR1 SEHNR, CDR2 FQNEAQ (reference sequence). V lost 4 bases, J lost 7 bases, and 7 bases stayed unmatched. This CDR3 spans 15 amino acids. CDR3 in amino acids: CASSSPGQGAGGYTF. The DNA of the CDR3 is TGTGCCAGCAGCTCCCCGGGACAGGGGGCCGGTGGCTACACCTTC.

The chain uses TRBV5-6 and TRBJ2-2, with D possibly being TRBD1 (5 bases). This CDR3 is built from 17 residues. V lost 4 bases to trimming and J lost 1 base, with 17 bases between them. The V gene's germline CDR1 is SGHDT and CDR2 YYEEEE. For the CDR3, the DNA is TGTGCCAGCAGCACCGAGACAGTTGATCGGAACACCGGGGAGCTGTTTTTT. Its translation is CASSTETVDRNTGELFF.

As to this clonotype: The conserved closing phenylalanine or tryptophan is absent in this CDR3, likely reflecting a read error. This rearrangement joins TRBV9 to TRBJ1-3; 8 positions match TRBD1. This CDR3 is 14 amino acids long. CDR1 is SGDLS, CDR2 YYNGEE, per germline. V dropped 4 bases and J dropped 10; count of bases not matched to a gene: 10. The DNA for the CDR3 is TGTGCCAGCAGCTTCGACAGGGGTGGCGATACCATATATGTT. Amino acid sequence: CASSFDRGGDTIYV.